Listed here is a single T cell receptor beta chain. The data stem from a study of blood T cell repertoires in COVID-19. Study overall: Some COVID-19 samples were acute and others convalescent; all came from the United States, Italy and Spain. The cDNA or gDNA used as material had been derived from T cells, B-cell-depleted T cells, or PBMCs.

The CDR3 is 16 residues long. The junction had 5 bases not matched to a gene; V was cut back by 2 bases and J by 1 base. The germline CDR1 and CDR2 sequences are KGHDR and SFDVKD. Libraries were prepared by immunoSEQ multiplex PCR; TCRdb keeps only in-frame clonotypes and omits some of them. The table lists some 150,000 clones, 84% of them singletons, with roughly 7.2% in the top ten. Sequencing used peripheral blood. The chain couples TRBV24-1 to TRBJ2-3; 7 bases match TRBD1. The receptor was derived from a woman in her 50s in a cohort sampled during active or convalescent COVID-19. The CDR3, as DNA: TGTGCCACCAGTGATTCAGACAGGGTAGGCACAGATACGCAGTATTTT. It yields the protein CATSDSDRVGTDTQYF.